This TCR beta chain derives from a study of T cell responses to AZD1222 COVID-19 vaccine. V lost 5 bases and J 8 bases, leaving 12 bases between the germline ends. The CDR3 loop spans 12 amino acids. Germline-derived CDR1 and CDR2 are SEHNR and FQNEAQ (reference sequence). This table comes from immunoSEQ multiplex PCR, and its TCRdb copy is limited to in-frame clones, with some not included. Of around 140,000 clones listed, roughly 90% are singletons. General study results and limits: Donors were largely white British and mainly female; clonal diversity was possibly underestimated. With dominance at 160-218 and 743-854, vaccine-associated CD4 TCRs spanned spike. Unmutated regions of variants are reportedly targeted by nearly half of spike-specific TCRs. Only after the peak T cell response were repertoires sampled.

Of note for this clone: The antigen remains unidentified.

The sample consisted of peripheral blood, taken on day 0 of AZD1222 vaccination. The chain uses TRBV7-9 and TRBJ1-2, with D possibly matching TRBD1 (5 bases). This clonotype originated in an adult in good health. CDR3 nucleotide sequence: TGTGCCAGCAGCAGAGACGGGGGAGGCTACACCTTC. It is translated as CASSRDGGGYTF.